One and the same sample provided the 25 T cell receptor beta chains below, sequenced in a study of blood T cell repertoires in COVID-19. Method: immunoSEQ multiplex PCR; TCRdb's copy keeps in-frame clones and lacks some. The table shows 200,000 to 300,000 clones, with around four fifths occurring only once. The specimen sequenced was peripheral blood. Receptors were obtained from an older woman with active or convalescent COVID-19.

This clone was seen just once. The genes are TRBV4-2 and TRBJ2-1; 9 nucleotides agree with TRBD2. The V gene end was trimmed by 5 bases and the J gene end by 2 bases; junction bases not matched to a gene: 10. The CDR3 extends over 17 amino acids. Germline loops: CDR1 LGHNA, CDR2 YNFKEQ. CDR3 bases: TGTGCCAGCAGCGTCAGAGGGGGCGGGGGGGCCTACAATGAGCAGTTCTTC. This sequence encodes CASSVRGGGGAYNEQFF.

This clone turned up a few times. This chain uses TRBV19 with TRBJ1-2; TRBD1 might be the D (6 bases). Trimming pared 5 bases from V and 4 bases from J, leaving 11 bases between. The CDR3 loop spans 13 amino acids. Germline V CDR1 and CDR2: LNHDA, SQIVND (reference sequence). The CDR3 DNA follows: TGTGCCAGTAGTGGGACATCTCCCTATGGCTACACCTTC. Its translation is CASSGTSPYGYTF.

This sequence joins TRBV7-9 and TRBJ2-7; TRBD2 matches 14 bases. This CDR3 has 15 amino acids. Germline V gene lookup returns CDR1 SEHNR and CDR2 FQNEAQ (reference sequence). With 3 bases clipped from V and 3 bases from J, the junction kept 1 base outside the gene matches. CDR3 loop: CASSLGTSGSYEQYF. The CDR3 DNA reads as TGTGCCAGCAGCTTGGGGACTAGCGGGAGCTACGAGCAGTACTTC.

Points on this clone: The identical CDR3 is also encoded by other nucleotide sequences in the sample. V usage is TRBV10-2 and J usage is TRBJ1-5; D call uncertain. This CDR3 contains 16 residues. Germline values: CDR1 WSHSY, CDR2 SAAADI. The V end was cut by 0 bases, the J end by 0 bases, with 9 bases between. The CDR3 nucleotides read TGCGCCAGCAGTGAGTCGCGGGCGAGTAGCAATCAGCCCCAGCATTTT. Translation gives CASSESRASSNQPQHF.

The V gene is TRBV7-9, the J gene TRBJ2-3; 9 bases align to TRBD1. The CDR3 is 14 residues long. Trimming at V came to 6 bases and at J to 3 bases, leaving 4 bases not matched to a gene. Per germline, CDR1 SEHNR and CDR2 FQNEAQ (reference sequence). CDR3 bases: TGTGCCAGCAGATCGGACAGGGGAACAGATACGCAGTATTTT. It encodes CASRSDRGTDTQYF.

V gene TRBV3-1 (or the pseudogene TRBV3-2) combines with J gene TRBJ2-1, with D perhaps matching TRBD2 (5 bases). This CDR3 is 15 amino acids long. V lost 3 bases and J lost 5, with 14 bases in between. Germline assignment: CDR1 LGHDT and CDR2 YNNKEL (reference sequence). DNA for the CDR3: TGTGCCAGCAGCCAGGAGGAGGAGGAAAACAATGAGCAGTTCTTC. As protein: CASSQEEEENNEQFF.

This sequence joins TRBV9 and TRBJ1-3; 9 positions agree with TRBD1. CDR3 length: 17 amino acids. Germline V gene lookup returns CDR1 SGDLS and CDR2 YYNGEE. J lost 8 bases, V lost 4 bases, and 16 bases had no gene match. The CDR3 DNA reads TGTGCCAGCAGCTTCCTCCATCCGGGACAGGGCTTGGACACCATATATTTT. As protein: CASSFLHPGQGLDTIYF. The whole variable domain, filled in from reference TRBV9 and TRBJ1-3, reads DSGVTQTPKHLITATGQRVTLRCSPRSGDLSVYWYQQSLDQGLQFLIQYYNGEERAKGNILERFSAQQFPDLHSELNLSSLELGDSALYFCASSFLHPGQGLDTIYFGEGSWLTVV.

The chain employs TRBV6-2 or TRBV6-3 and TRBJ2-7, with a tentative D call TRBD1 (5 bases). With 6 bases removed from V and 1 base from J, the gap between germline ends came to 10 bases. This CDR3 contains 13 residues. Germline V gene data show CDR1 as MNHEY and CDR2 as SVGEGT. CDR3 protein: CASSPTGSYEQYV. The DNA for the CDR3 is TGTGCCAGCAGCCCCACAGGATCCTACGAGCAGTACGTC.

This clone showed up just once. The chain combines TRBV7-8 with TRBJ2-1; 7 bases match TRBD1. The junction had 4 bases not matched to a gene; V was cut back by 4 bases and J by 7 bases. CDR1 and CDR2 (germline): SGHVS, FQNEAQ. CDR3 length: 13 amino acids. CDR3 bases: TGTGCCAGCAGCTCATACAGGGGAAATGAGCAGTTCTTC. Protein product: CASSSYRGNEQFF.

The chain has TRBV10-1 and TRBJ1-1; D gene unclear. There are 14 residues in the CDR3. The V and J ends lost 7 bases and 1 base respectively, with 13 bases between them. The germline V gene encodes CDR1 WNHNN and CDR2 SYGVQD (reference sequence). DNA for the CDR3: TGCGCCAGCACCCCGGGAGGACCGAACACTGAAGCTTTCTTT. This translates into CASTPGGPNTEAFF.

The gene calls are TRBV7-2 and TRBJ2-1; TRBD2 agrees at 7 bases. The germline CDR1 and CDR2 sequences are SGHTA and FQGNSA. J lost 7 bases, V lost 2 bases, and 5 bases had no gene match. CDR3 size: 14 residues. The CDR3 loop reads CASSLSGAVNEQFF. CDR3 DNA: TGTGCCAGCAGCTTAAGCGGGGCCGTAAATGAGCAGTTCTTC.

V and J are TRBV15 and TRBJ2-5; D ambiguous. Germline lookup yields CDR1 LNHNV and CDR2 YYDKDF (reference sequence). The length of the CDR3 is 13 residues. Between the trimmed V and J ends, which lost 1 base and 5 bases, there was a span of 8 bases. The CDR3 coding sequence is TGTGCCACCAGCAGAGCCCTCCCGGAGACCCAGTACTTC. It translates to CATSRALPETQYF.

This clone was seen only a few times. The gene calls are TRBV10-1 and TRBJ2-3, with D possibly matching TRBD2 (7 bases). The length of the CDR3 is 15 residues. Germline V gene sequence: CDR1 WNHNN, CDR2 SYGVQD (reference sequence). Trimming stripped 2 bases from V and 2 bases from J, with 11 bases between. CDR3 sequence reads: CASSEIGGLTDTQYF. The CDR3 region has the DNA TGCGCCAGCAGTGAGATCGGGGGGCTCACAGATACGCAGTATTTT.

The chain joins TRBV15 to TRBJ2-5; D is ambiguous. Germline-derived CDR1 and CDR2 are LNHNV and YYDKDF (reference sequence). The V gene lost 1 base and the J gene lost 5 bases, with 8 bases spanning the gap. This CDR3 comprises 13 residues. This CDR3 is CATSRGGGETQYF. CDR3 nucleotides: TGTGCCACCAGCAGAGGAGGTGGGGAGACCCAGTACTTC.

The CDR3 sequence: CASSQGVVEDTQYF. The CDR3 DNA is TGCGCCAGCAGCCAAGGAGTAGTGGAGGATACGCAGTATTTT. The chain employs TRBV4-1 and TRBJ2-3; D uncertain. CDR1 MGHRA and CDR2 YSYEKL come from the germline V gene. The CDR3 is 14 residues long. The ends were cut back, 1 base at V and 6 bases at J, with 11 bases in the middle.

The chain combines TRBV12-5 with TRBJ2-2, with TRBD2 matching 12 bases. The CDR3 spans 19 residues. CDR1 and CDR2 from the germline V gene are LGHNT and FRNRAP. The V gene end was trimmed by 2 bases and the J gene end by 4 bases; junction bases not matched to a gene: 11. The CDR3 DNA reads as TGTGCTAGTGGTTTGTTGCGGCTAGCGGGAGGGCCCGGCACCGGGGAGCTGTTTTTT. Amino acid sequence: CASGLLRLAGGPGTGELFF.

This chain connects TRBV5-5 to TRBJ2-2; 12 nucleotides align to TRBD2. The CDR3 length is 16 residues. J gave up 3 bases and V 4 bases, and 4 bases lay outside the gene matches. The germline CDR1 and CDR2 sequences are SGHKS and YYEKEE (reference sequence). CDR3 in amino acids: CASSQLAGGDTGELFF. The CDR3, as DNA: TGTGCCAGCAGCCAACTAGCGGGAGGCGACACCGGGGAGCTGTTTTTT.

This chain links TRBV3-1 (or the pseudogene TRBV3-2) with TRBJ1-2, with a weak D call TRBD1 (5 bases). The V gene lost 1 base and the J gene lost 3 bases, with 9 bases spanning the gap. CDR1 is LGHDT, CDR2 YNNKEL, per germline (reference sequence). The CDR3 sequence is 14 residues long. The CDR3 nucleotides are TGTGCCAGCAGCCAAGGGGGCGGCGACTATGGCTACACCTTC. It codes for CASSQGGGDYGYTF.

The chain couples TRBV19 to TRBJ2-6; possible D gene TRBD1, 5 bases. Per the germline V gene, CDR1 is LNHDA and CDR2 is SQIVND (reference sequence). CDR3 length: 15 amino acids. V lost 5 bases, J lost 1 base, and 9 bases lay in between. The chain's CDR3 is CASSPQGSGANVLTF. The CDR3 DNA reads TGTGCCAGTAGTCCTCAGGGATCTGGGGCCAACGTCCTGACTTTC.

V is TRBV5-4 and J is TRBJ2-7; 9 nucleotides line up with TRBD2. This CDR3 comprises 15 residues. J lost 5 bases, V lost 2 bases, and 8 bases had no gene match. From germline, CDR1 is SGHNT and CDR2 YYREEE (reference sequence). CDR3 nucleotides: TGTGCCAGCAGCTTCCTACTAGCGGGCGTCAACGAGCAGTACTTC. Its translation is CASSFLLAGVNEQYF.

This sequence joins TRBV28 and TRBJ1-1, with D uncertain. Germline V gene sequence: CDR1 MDHEN, CDR2 SYDVKM. CDR3 length equals 15 residues. Trimming removed 3 bases at V and 5 bases at J, with 16 bases between. Here the CDR3 DNA reads TGTGCCAGCAGTTTGTATCAGGTGGAGGGTACTGAAGCTTTCTTT. This codes for CASSLYQVEGTEAFF.

The chain combines TRBV24-1 with TRBJ1-2; 7 bases are a match to TRBD1. The CDR3 contains 14 residues. CDR1 is KGHDR and CDR2 is SFDVKD in the germline V gene. The trim removed 2 bases at V and 3 bases at J, leaving 2 bases unmatched. The CDR3 region has the DNA TGTGCCACCAGTGATTACGGGACAGACTATGGCTACACCTTC. This codes for CATSDYGTDYGYTF.

This chain connects TRBV6-1 to TRBJ2-3, with 10 bases matching TRBD2. The CDR3 loop spans 17 amino acids. V was pared by 3 bases and J by 6 bases, with 12 bases of the junction left unmatched. In germline, CDR1 is MNHNS, CDR2 SASEGT. The CDR3 DNA sequence: TGTGCCAGCAGTGATTCGGGACTAGCGTCGGATGGTGATACGCAGTATTTT. It codes for CASSDSGLASDGDTQYF.

The chain has TRBV5-1 and TRBJ2-3; 9 nucleotides agree with TRBD2. The CDR3 runs to 16 residues. CDR1 is SGHRS and CDR2 is YFSETQ in the germline V gene. The V and J ends lost 4 bases and 2 bases, in that order; junction bases with no gene match: 8. The DNA of the CDR3 is TGCGCCAGCAGCGCCCTAGCGGGACCCTTCACAGATACGCAGTATTTT. It specifies CASSALAGPFTDTQYF.

This clone has a handful of counts. V is TRBV14 and J is TRBJ1-6; the D is unclear. CDR1 is SGHDN, CDR2 FVKESK, per germline. Trimming shortened V by 2 bases and J by 0 bases, and 8 bases separated the two germline ends. The CDR3 loop spans 16 amino acids. The CDR3 nucleotides read TGTGCCAGCAGCCAACGGGGAAGCTCCTATAATTCACCCCTCCACTTT. Encoded protein: CASSQRGSSYNSPLHF. Variable domain in full (rest from reference TRBV14 and TRBJ1-6): EAGVTQFPSHSVIEKGQTVTLRCDPISGHDNLYWYRRVMGKEIKFLLHFVKESKQDESGMPNNRFLAERTGGTYSTLKVQPAELEDSGVYFCASSQRGSSYNSPLHFGNGTRLTVT.